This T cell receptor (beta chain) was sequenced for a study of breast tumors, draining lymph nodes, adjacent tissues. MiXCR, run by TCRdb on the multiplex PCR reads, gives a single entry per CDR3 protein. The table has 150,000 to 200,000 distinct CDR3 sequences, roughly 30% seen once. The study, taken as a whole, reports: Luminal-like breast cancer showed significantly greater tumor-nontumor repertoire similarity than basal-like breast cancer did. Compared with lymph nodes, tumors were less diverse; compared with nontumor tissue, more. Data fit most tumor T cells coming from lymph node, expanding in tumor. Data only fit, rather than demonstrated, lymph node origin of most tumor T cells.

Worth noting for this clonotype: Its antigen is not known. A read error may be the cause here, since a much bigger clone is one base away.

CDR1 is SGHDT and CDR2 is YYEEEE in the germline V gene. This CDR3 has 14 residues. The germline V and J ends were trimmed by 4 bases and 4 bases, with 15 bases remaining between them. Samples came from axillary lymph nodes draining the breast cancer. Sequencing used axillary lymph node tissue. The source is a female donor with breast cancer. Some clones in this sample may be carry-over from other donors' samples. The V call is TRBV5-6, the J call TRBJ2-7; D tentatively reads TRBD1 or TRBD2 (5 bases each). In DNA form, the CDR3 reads TGTGCCAGCAGCGTAATGGGACCGACTTACGAGCAGTACTTC. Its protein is CASSVMGPTYEQYF.